This TCR beta chain was retrieved from a study of CD8+ T cells in alopecia areata (dated by TCRdb to 2017 to 2018). Study-wide context: Treated patients were enrolled in an open-label pilot trial of oral tofacitinib at 5 to 10 mg twice daily for moderate-to-severe alopecia areata. Patients received tofacitinib for 6 to 18 months and were then followed off drug for 6 months to check for delayed response and recurrence. High-throughput TCRbeta sequencing was used to examine T cell clonal expansion in alopecia areata in both the C3H/HeJ mouse model and human patients. Human TCRbeta sequencing covered scalp tissue and sorted CD4+ and CD8+ peripheral blood T cells from patchy and totalis/universalis alopecia areata patients and healthy controls. Tofacitinib-treated patients had biopsies at baseline and at 4 and 24 weeks of treatment, with a later scalp biopsy in several patients. Scalp clonality was compared across normal scalp (n=4), patchy alopecia areata scalp (n=8), and alopecia totalis/universalis scalp (n=8). RNA was obtained with the PAXgene miRNA kit for fixed scalp, the miRNeasy kit for PBMCs, and the RNeasy kit for mouse skin. immunoSEQ multiplex PCR using 35 Vbeta forward primers and 13 Jbeta reverse primers was used to amplify TCRbeta CDR3 regions.

The CDR3 contains 16 residues, cysteine and phenylalanine counted. This entry keeps only the CDR3 DNA: 48 bases, framed from base 1. V has 7 bases trimmed and J has 2 bases trimmed; junction bases matching no gene number 12. As encoded in the germline V gene, CDR1 is SQVTM while CDR2 is ANQGSEA. The sample's time point label is to be understood as: baseline before oral tofacitinib. Peripheral blood and lesional scalp punch biopsies were obtained from patients with alopecia areata. PBMCs were isolated by density centrifugation and stained for CD3, CD4 and CD8, and CD4+ and CD8+ T cells were sorted on a FACSAria. What the authors observed across the whole study: TCR sequences shared between patients were less clear than in mice, possibly partly because of HLA diversity in the patient population. Resident alphabeta T cells in normal human skin are also sequenced, complicating scalp TCR repertoire analysis, unlike mouse skin dominated by gammadelta T cells. Compared with normal scalp, lesional scalp, particularly in alopecia totalis/universalis, had higher clonality and more expanded CD8+ clones, which suggests antigenic drive.

Only a few counts were recorded for this clone. It lacks a known antigen. Base quality data are lacking; no much larger clone is found one base away. The receptor library was made with the immunoSEQ multiplex PCR assay. RNA was extracted from all samples and reverse transcribed into cDNA as template for TCR sequencing. First-strand cDNA was synthesized using SuperScript III with a 2:1 mix of oligo-dT and random hexamers. A synthetic immune receptor repertoire was used to gauge amplification bias, and whatever bias remained was removed computationally. Turning to the authors' computational methods: Raw reads were preprocessed to remove errors, and CDR3 was defined according to IMGT conventions as the region from the conserved cysteine to phenylalanine. To get clonality, Shannon entropy was normalized by log2 of the number of productive unique TCRs and the result was subtracted from 1. Scalp TCRbeta sequences were cross-referenced with sorted blood CD4 and CD8 repertoires so that the CD4 or CD8 identity of scalp clones could be inferred. Here the immuneACCESS table is served through TCRdb, limited to in-frame sequences with V and J called. Missing clones are a known gap in these copies; in checked studies unresolved V genes cover under half, and the rest lacks a known reason. V, J and clone size were drawn from that table, and D and trimming were deduced from the DNA. Present in this sample are about 200,000 clones, about 60% of which were seen just once. The ten largest clonotypes hold 0.45% of the sample.

The chain is made from TRBV29-1 and TRBJ2-3, with 10 bases matching TRBD2. This material consisted of CD4+ T cells sorted from blood, taken at week 0. This clonotype was obtained from a human donor with alopecia areata. The DNA is as follows: TGCAGCGCTATAAGTCGACTAGCGGGTTCCACAGATACGCAGTATTTT. This translates into CSAISRLAGSTDTQYF.